A selection of T cell receptor beta chains follows, all from one sample in a study of blood T cell repertoires in COVID-19. Assay used: immunoSEQ multiplex PCR; TCRdb lists only in-frame clones, some missing. This sample has 150,000 to 200,000 clones, with 80% to 90% found just once. The sequencing input was peripheral blood. These receptors were collected from a man in his sixties with acute or convalescent COVID-19. Each CDR3 is given with its conserved first and last residue. Each record gives: CDR3 DNA, CDR3 protein, clone size, V gene, D gene, J gene. The D gene is left open where the match is weak. Where a row states a size, it is once, few, many or the class of an expanded clone; other rows omit it.

TGTGCCACCAGCAGAGTTACTAGCGGTTCTACCACAGATACGCAGTATTTT | CATSRVTSGSTTDTQYF | few | TRBV15 | TRBD2 | TRBJ2-3
TGTGCCAGCAGCCCAGGTTACTTTGGAGAGACCCAGTACTTC | CASSPGYFGETQYF | - | TRBV2 | - | TRBJ2-5
TGTGCCAGCAGCTTAACCGGGACTAGCGTCTTCTACGAGCAGTACTTC | CASSLTGTSVFYEQYF | - | TRBV7-2 | TRBD2 | TRBJ2-7
TGCGCCAGCAGCCAACTTAACCTAGTTCGTGCCGGGGAGCTGTTTTTT | CASSQLNLVRAGELFF | - | TRBV4-1 | - | TRBJ2-2
TGTGCCAGCAGTTACAGCTCCTCCAAAAACATTCAGTACTTC | CASSYSSSKNIQYF | - | TRBV28 | - | TRBJ2-4
TGTGCCAGTAGTACCGGACGGCAGGGAAAGACCCAGTACTTC | CASSTGRQGKTQYF | - | TRBV19 | - | TRBJ2-5
TGTGCCAGCAGCGCCTCCAGGGGCTCTGGAAACACCATATATTTT | CASSASRGSGNTIYF | - | TRBV9 | - | TRBJ1-3
TGCAGCGTTGGAGGACAGGGGTACAATGAGCAGTTCTTC | CSVGGQGYNEQFF | - | TRBV29-1 | TRBD1 | TRBJ2-1
TGTGCCAGCAGCTTAGGGACACCTTACACCGGGGAGCTGTTTTTT | CASSLGTPYTGELFF | - | TRBV7-9 | - | TRBJ2-2
TGTGCCAGCACCCGAGACAGGGGGGCCTACGAGCAGTACTTC | CASTRDRGAYEQYF | - | TRBV2 | TRBD1 | TRBJ2-7
TGTGCCAGCAGCCAGACAGAAAGCACAGATACGCAGTATTTT | CASSQTESTDTQYF | many | TRBV27 | - | TRBJ2-3
TGCGCCAGCAGCTTGGTAATGAACACTGAAGCTTTCTTT | CASSLVMNTEAFF | - | TRBV5-1 | - | TRBJ1-1
TGTGCCAGCAGCTCCGGAGGAGACGGGAATGAGCAGTTCTTC | CASSSGGDGNEQFF | - | TRBV7-9 | - | TRBJ2-1
TGCGCCAGCAGCTTGAGGTGGGGGGGACGGACAAACGAGCAGTACTTC | CASSLRWGGRTNEQYF | - | TRBV5-1 | TRBD2 | TRBJ2-7
TGTGCCAGCAGTGAAGCGCGTACCAATCAGCCCCAGCATTTT | CASSEARTNQPQHF | - | TRBV2 | - | TRBJ1-5
TGTGCCAGCAGTTTAAGAGGGGACAGAATTTCCTATAATTCACCCCTCCACTTT | CASSLRGDRISYNSPLHF | - | TRBV27 | TRBD1 | TRBJ1-6
TGTGCCAGCAGCTTTCCCGGGACTTCATTCACCGGGGAGCTGTTTTTT | CASSFPGTSFTGELFF | - | TRBV5-5 | - | TRBJ2-2
TGTGCCAGCTCACGCCATGACAGGGGGGACACTGAAGCTTTCTTT | CASSRHDRGDTEAFF | - | TRBV18 | TRBD1 | TRBJ1-1
TGTGCCAGCAGCGATAGCGGGAGCGTGAACACCGGGGAGCTGTTTTTT | CASSDSGSVNTGELFF | - | TRBV7-7 | TRBD2 | TRBJ2-2
TGTGCCAGCTCACCACCAGGGGGCTACGAGCAGTACTTC | CASSPPGGYEQYF | - | TRBV18 | - | TRBJ2-7
TGTGCCAGCAGTTTATCCCAGGGAACTGGAAACACCATATATTTT | CASSLSQGTGNTIYF | - | TRBV28 | - | TRBJ1-3
TGTGCCACCAGCAGAGGAGACTCGAGTTCACCCCTCCACTTT | CATSRGDSSSPLHF | - | TRBV15 | - | TRBJ1-6
TGTGCCAGCAGCTCAGGGGCCGCAGCGGGGGGCGAGCAGTACTTC | CASSSGAAAGGEQYF | - | TRBV11-2 | TRBD2 | TRBJ2-7
TGTGCCAGCCATCCCAAGTCACGGAGCAATCAGCCCCAGCATTTT | CASHPKSRSNQPQHF | - | TRBV9 | - | TRBJ1-5
TGTGCCAGCAGTTTAAGGGGGCGGACTGAAGCTTTCTTT | CASSLRGRTEAFF | - | TRBV12-3/TRBV12-4 | TRBD1 | TRBJ1-1
TGCAGCGTTACCATGGGCAGGGGAAGCACTGAAGCTTTCTTT | CSVTMGRGSTEAFF | - | TRBV29-1 | - | TRBJ1-1
TGTGCCAGCTCACCAAGGGAGGTGGCCGACACTGAAGCTTTCTTT | CASSPREVADTEAFF | - | TRBV18 | - | TRBJ1-1
TGTGCCACCAGCAGAGGAAGGGAGCTTTGGTACTTC | CATSRGRELWYF | - | TRBV15 | - | TRBJ2-7